Listed below are T cell receptor beta chains from one sample, sequenced in a study of T cells in Graves' hyperthyroidism and ophthalmopathy. TCRdb passed the multiplex PCR reads through MiXCR, listing each CDR3 protein once. The sample lists around 250,000 distinct CDR3 sequences; more than 12% were seen once. Input material: blood. These receptors were taken from a middle-aged woman with Graves' hyperthyroidism that later progressed to Graves' ophthalmopathy. Each CDR3 is given with its conserved first and last residue. The order of the fields is V gene, J gene, clone size, D gene, CDR3 DNA, CDR3 protein. The D gene is left open where the match is weak. Clone size is stated in some rows and not others, as once, few, many or a class when expanded.

TRBV29-1	TRBJ1-1	many	NA	TGCAGCGTTTCGAGGGAGGGCGTGGGAGCTTTCTTT	CSVSREGVGAFF
TRBV11-2	TRBJ2-1	many	NA	TGTGCCAGCAGCCTTAGTAGCGCAACCTACAATGAGCAGTTCTTC	CASSLSSATYNEQFF
TRBV29-1	TRBJ2-2	many	NA	TGCAGCGTTCTCCTTCGCGTACAGAACACCGGGGAGCTGTTTTTT	CSVLLRVQNTGELFF
TRBV11-2	TRBJ2-3	many	NA	TGTGCCAGCAGCTCCCGGACAGACCCGGCCTGGGATACGCAGTATTTT	CASSSRTDPAWDTQYF
TRBV12-3/TRBV12-4	TRBJ2-1	many	TRBD2	TGTGCCAGCAGTTGGACTAGCGGTTTTAACAATGAGCAGTTCTTC	CASSWTSGFNNEQFF
TRBV28	TRBJ2-6	NA	TRBD2	TGTGCCAGCACCCGTCCCCGGGGGGTTGTGGCCAACGTCCTGACTTTC	CASTRPRGVVANVLTF
TRBV30	TRBJ2-3	NA	TRBD1	TGTGCCGGACAGGGAGGCACAGATACGCAGTATTTT	CAGQGGTDTQYF
TRBV28	TRBJ2-6	many	TRBD2	TGTGCCAGCAGAGGCGGGAGCTCTGGGGCCAACGTCCTGACTTTC	CASRGGSSGANVLTF
TRBV19	TRBJ2-7	many	NA	TGTGCCAGTAGTATTGGGAACGGTGGCTACGAGCAGTACTTC	CASSIGNGGYEQYF
TRBV2	TRBJ1-1	many	NA	TGTGCCAGCAGTGTGGGTCAGTTGTACACTGAAGCTTTCTTT	CASSVGQLYTEAFF
TRBV5-1	TRBJ2-5	few	NA	TGCGCCAGCAGCTTGGGGACAGCCAACTTAGGCCAAGAGACCCAGTACTTC	CASSLGTANLGQETQYF
TRBV28	TRBJ2-7	many	TRBD2	TGTGCCAGCAGTTTAATAGCGGGGTACGCGCAGTACTTC	CASSLIAGYAQYF
TRBV7-9	TRBJ1-1	NA	TRBD1	TGTGCCAGCAGCCGAGGGGGGACAGGGATTGGCACTGAAGCTTTCTTT	CASSRGGTGIGTEAFF
TRBV7-8	TRBJ1-3	few	NA	TGTGCCAGCTTCCCTGACGGTATCTCTGGAAACACCATATATTTT	CASFPDGISGNTIYF
TRBV5-1	TRBJ2-2	many	NA	TGCGCCAGCAGCTTGGTACACACCGGGGAGCTGTTTTTT	CASSLVHTGELFF
TRBV3-1	TRBJ1-2	many	TRBD1	TGTGCCAGCAGCCAAATTCGACCGGGACAGGGGTCCGTCGTTGGCTACACCTTC	CASSQIRPGQGSVVGYTF
TRBV12-3/TRBV12-4	TRBJ1-2	many	TRBD1	TGTGCCAGCAGGCCGGGACAGAAAATTGTTGGCTACACCTTC	CASRPGQKIVGYTF
TRBV4-2	TRBJ1-3	few	NA	TGTGCCAGCAGCCAAGAGAGTAGATTCTCTGGAAACACCATATATTTT	CASSQESRFSGNTIYF
TRBV4-2	TRBJ2-1	few	NA	TGTGCCAGCAGCCAAGATCCCGGGAAGGGATACAATGAGCAGTTCTTC	CASSQDPGKGYNEQFF
TRBV27	TRBJ1-5	many	NA	TGTGCCAGCAGTCCCGCGGGGGGAATCAATCAGCCCCAGCATTTT	CASSPAGGINQPQHF
TRBV4-1	TRBJ2-3	many	NA	TGCGCCAGCAGCCAAGTCACGTCAGATACGCAGTATTTT	CASSQVTSDTQYF
TRBV4-1	TRBJ1-2	NA	NA	TGCGCCAGCAGCCTATTGCCCGGGACTGAGTATGGCTACACCTTC	CASSLLPGTEYGYTF
TRBV10-2	TRBJ2-5	many	NA	TGCGCCAGCAGTGTGAGTCTCCAGACCCAGTACTTC	CASSVSLQTQYF
TRBV4-1	TRBJ1-2	many	TRBD1	TGCGCCAGCAGTGTTAGACAGGGAATGGACTATGGCTACACCTTC	CASSVRQGMDYGYTF
TRBV20-1	TRBJ2-1	NA	TRBD2	TGCAGTGCAGGACTAGCGATAAGAGGCGACAATGAGCAGTTCTTC	CSAGLAIRGDNEQFF
TRBV19	TRBJ2-3	many	TRBD2	TGTGCCAGTAGTAAAGGACTAGCGGGAATAGCTACAGATACGCAGTATTTT	CASSKGLAGIATDTQYF
TRBV27	TRBJ1-5	many	NA	TGTGCCAGCAGTTTATCAGGGAATAGCAATCAGCCCCAGCATTTT	CASSLSGNSNQPQHF
TRBV13	TRBJ2-7	many	NA	TGTGCCAGCAGCCCGGGCCGCTCCTACGAGCAGTACTTC	CASSPGRSYEQYF
TRBV30	TRBJ1-5	many	NA	TGTGCCTGGAGTGTGGAGGACAATCAGCCCCAGCATTTT	CAWSVEDNQPQHF
TRBV6-1	TRBJ2-7	many	NA	TGTGCCAGCAGATTACAGGGAGGTGAGCAGTACTTC	CASRLQGGEQYF
TRBV28	TRBJ2-3	many	NA	TGTGCCAGCAGCAGGACCCCCAGACGAAGGATCCCAGATACGCAGTATTTT	CASSRTPRRRIPDTQYF
TRBV20-1	TRBJ2-5	many	NA	TGCAGTGCTAATCGATGGGGTGGAGGGGAAGAGACCCAGTACTTC	CSANRWGGGEETQYF
TRBV4-1	TRBJ2-6	few	TRBD2	TGCGCCAGCAGCCAAGCACGGCGGACTAGCGGGAGTACCCCTGGGGCCAACGTCCTGACTTTC	CASSQARRTSGSTPGANVLTF
TRBV7-3	TRBJ2-7	many	TRBD2	TGTGCCAGCAGCCCCGGACTAGCGGGAGTGGGAGAGCAGTACTTC	CASSPGLAGVGEQYF
TRBV19	TRBJ1-5	many	NA	TGTGCCAGTAGTATAGTCCGGGATCAGGGCCAGCATTTT	CASSIVRDQGQHF
TRBV27	TRBJ2-7	few	TRBD1	TGTGCCAGCAGCTCCCGGACAGGGGGCGACGAGCAGTACTTC	CASSSRTGGDEQYF
TRBV20-1	TRBJ2-1	many	TRBD2	TGCAGTGCTCAGAAGCCTAGCGGGAGGGCGGCAGGCAATGAGCAGTTCTTC	CSAQKPSGRAAGNEQFF
TRBV6-6	TRBJ2-3	many	TRBD2	TGTGCCAGCAGTTACAGGACTAGCGGGAGGGTCCAGGATACGCAGTATTTT	CASSYRTSGRVQDTQYF
TRBV6-1	TRBJ2-7	NA	NA	NA	CASSSSPFGDYEQYF
TRBV20-1	TRBJ1-6	many	NA	TGCAGTGCTAGAGCGGGGACACACCATAATTCACCCCTCCACTTT	CSARAGTHHNSPLHF
TRBV2	TRBJ2-7	many	TRBD2	TGTGCCAGCAAAGAGCGGGAGTCCCACGAGCAGTACTTC	CASKERESHEQYF
TRBV27	TRBJ2-1	many	NA	TGTGCCAGCAGTTGGGTGGGGCCAGACAATGAGCAGTTCTTC	CASSWVGPDNEQFF
TRBV3-1	TRBJ2-1	many	NA	TGTGCCAGCAGCCTAGGGACGGAGAACTACAATGAGCAGTTCTTC	CASSLGTENYNEQFF
TRBV27	TRBJ2-5	many	TRBD1	TGTGCCAGCAGTACGCCCAGGGGGTATACGAGGTTAGAGACCCAGTACTTC	CASSTPRGYTRLETQYF
TRBV6-1	TRBJ2-2	many	NA	TGTGCCAGCAGAACCGCTCACAGGGTTACCGGGGAGCTGTTTTTT	CASRTAHRVTGELFF
TRBV20-1	TRBJ2-3	many	NA	TGCAGTGCCAAGGGGAGAGCCAGCACAGATACGCAGTATTTT	CSAKGRASTDTQYF
TRBV11-2	TRBJ2-3	many	TRBD2	TGTGCCAGCAGCTCAATAGCGGGAGCCCCCCCAGATACGCAGTATTTT	CASSSIAGAPPDTQYF
TRBV28	TRBJ2-1	many	NA	TGTGCCAGTAAACTGTGGGATGAGCAGTTCTTC	CASKLWDEQFF
TRBV15	TRBJ2-1	many	TRBD2	TGTGCCACCAGCAGACCCAGACTAGCGGGAGGTCTTGAGCAGTTCTTC	CATSRPRLAGGLEQFF
TRBV25-1	TRBJ2-3	many	NA	TGTGCCAGCAGTGCTTCTTGGCCAACAGATACGCAGTATTTT	CASSASWPTDTQYF
TRBV2	TRBJ1-2	few	NA	TGTGCCAGCAACCAGTATACTAACTATGGCTACACCTTC	CASNQYTNYGYTF
TRBV3-1	TRBJ1-5	many	NA	TGTGCCAGCAGCCAGACATTGGACAGACATAGCAATCAGCCCCAGCATTTT	CASSQTLDRHSNQPQHF
TRBV28	TRBJ2-7	many	NA	TGTGCCAGCAGTTTAGTGCGGGTGTCCTACGAGCAGTACTTC	CASSLVRVSYEQYF